This T cell receptor beta chain was retrieved from a study of radiotherapy plus CTLA-4 blockade in lung cancer. The V end was cut by 7 bases, the J end by 0 bases, with 9 bases between. The CDR3 runs to 13 residues. CDR1 ENHRY and CDR2 SYGVKD come from the germline V gene. Whole-study findings and limits: In blood, after radiotherapy plus ipilimumab, tumor-derived TCR clones expanded. Together with interferon-beta, which increased in serum after radiation, early dynamic changes in blood T cell clones were reportedly the best predictors of response.

People whose metastatic non-small-cell lung cancer was chemo-refractory got focal radiation along with CTLA-4 blockade by ipilimumab. Libraries were prepared by immunoSEQ multiplex PCR; TCRdb keeps only in-frame clonotypes and omits some of them. This table has under 100,000 clones, around 83% appearing once. With respect to this clone: Its antigen is not identified. The same CDR3 arises from other DNA sequences in this sample as well.

The clonotype was recovered from a human donor with non-small cell lung cancer that progressed on radiotherapy plus ipilimumab. V is TRBV10-3 and J is TRBJ1-2; the D gene is possibly TRBD1 (5 bases). Sequenced material: peripheral blood, taken from a patient treated with radiotherapy plus ipilimumab. DNA of the CDR3: TGTGCCATCACCCCGGACACTAACTATGGCTACACCTTC. Amino acid sequence: CAITPDTNYGYTF.